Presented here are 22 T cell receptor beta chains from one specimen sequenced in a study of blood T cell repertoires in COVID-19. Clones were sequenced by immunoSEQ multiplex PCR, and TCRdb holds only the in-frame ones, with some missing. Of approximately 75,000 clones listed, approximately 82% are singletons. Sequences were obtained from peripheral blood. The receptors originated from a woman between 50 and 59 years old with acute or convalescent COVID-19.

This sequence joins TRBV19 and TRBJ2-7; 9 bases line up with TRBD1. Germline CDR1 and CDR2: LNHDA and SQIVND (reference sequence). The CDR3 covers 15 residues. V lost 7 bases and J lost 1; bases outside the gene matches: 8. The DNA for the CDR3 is TGTGCCAGTAAACAGGGGGCCGATATGTCCTACGAGCAGTACTTC. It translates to CASKQGADMSYEQYF.

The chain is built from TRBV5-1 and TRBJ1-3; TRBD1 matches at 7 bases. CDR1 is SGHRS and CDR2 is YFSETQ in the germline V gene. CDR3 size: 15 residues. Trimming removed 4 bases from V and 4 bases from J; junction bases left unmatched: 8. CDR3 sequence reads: CASSVDRLGGNTIYF. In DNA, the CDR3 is TGCGCCAGCAGCGTGGACAGGTTGGGAGGAAACACCATATATTTT.

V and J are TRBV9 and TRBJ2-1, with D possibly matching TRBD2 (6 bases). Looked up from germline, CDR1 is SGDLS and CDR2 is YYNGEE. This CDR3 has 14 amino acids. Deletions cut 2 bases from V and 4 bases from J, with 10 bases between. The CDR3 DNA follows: TGTGCCAGCAGCGTGCCCGGGACTTACAATGAGCAGTTCTTC. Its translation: CASSVPGTYNEQFF.

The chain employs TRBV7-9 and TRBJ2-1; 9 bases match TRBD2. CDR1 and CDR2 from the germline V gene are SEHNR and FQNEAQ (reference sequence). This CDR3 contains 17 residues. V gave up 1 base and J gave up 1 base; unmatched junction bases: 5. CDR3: CASSLGSGGVSYNEQFF. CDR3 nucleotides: TGTGCCAGCAGCTTAGGTAGCGGGGGCGTATCCTACAATGAGCAGTTCTTC.

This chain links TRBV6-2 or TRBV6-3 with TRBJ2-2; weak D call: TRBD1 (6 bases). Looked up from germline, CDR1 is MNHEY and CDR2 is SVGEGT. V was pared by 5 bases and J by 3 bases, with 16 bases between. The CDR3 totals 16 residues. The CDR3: CASSQLAGTHTGELFF. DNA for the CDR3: TGTGCCAGCAGTCAACTCGCCGGGACACACACCGGGGAGCTGTTTTTT.

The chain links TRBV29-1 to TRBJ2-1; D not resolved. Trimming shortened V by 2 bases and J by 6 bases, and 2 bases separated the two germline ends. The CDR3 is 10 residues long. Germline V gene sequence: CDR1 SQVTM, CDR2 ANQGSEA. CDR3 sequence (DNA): TGCAGCGTTGAACGCAATGAGCAGTTCTTC. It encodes CSVERNEQFF.

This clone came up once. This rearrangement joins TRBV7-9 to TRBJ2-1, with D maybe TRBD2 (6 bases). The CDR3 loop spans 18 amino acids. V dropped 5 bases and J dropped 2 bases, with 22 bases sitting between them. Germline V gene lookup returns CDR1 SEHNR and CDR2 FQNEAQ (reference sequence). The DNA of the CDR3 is TGTGCCAGCAGCCAGGTGAAGGGAGGTGAGCGTACCTACAATGAGCAGTTCTTC. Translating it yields CASSQVKGGERTYNEQFF.

The CDR3 nucleotides are TGTGCCAGCAGTGGGGGAAAGCAGGGCCCCTTATGGGATCAGCCCCAGCATTTT. Its protein product is CASSGGKQGPLWDQPQHF. The rearrangement uses TRBV6-1 and TRBJ1-5, with D possibly matching TRBD1 (5 bases). V gave up 4 bases and J gave up 5 bases, with 24 bases separating them. CDR1 and CDR2 (germline): MNHNS, SASEGT. The CDR3 spans 18 residues.

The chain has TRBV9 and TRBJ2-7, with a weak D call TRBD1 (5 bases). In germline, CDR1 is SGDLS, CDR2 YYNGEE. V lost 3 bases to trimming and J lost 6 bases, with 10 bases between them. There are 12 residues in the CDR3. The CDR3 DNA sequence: TGTGCCAGCAGCGCGACAGTGGGCGAGCAGTACTTC. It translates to CASSATVGEQYF.

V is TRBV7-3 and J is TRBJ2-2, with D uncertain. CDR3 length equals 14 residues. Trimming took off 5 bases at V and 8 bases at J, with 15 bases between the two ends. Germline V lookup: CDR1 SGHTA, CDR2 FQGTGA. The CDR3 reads CASSAYKVQGELFF. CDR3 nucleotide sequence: TGTGCCAGCAGCGCCTATAAAGTCCAAGGGGAGCTGTTTTTT.

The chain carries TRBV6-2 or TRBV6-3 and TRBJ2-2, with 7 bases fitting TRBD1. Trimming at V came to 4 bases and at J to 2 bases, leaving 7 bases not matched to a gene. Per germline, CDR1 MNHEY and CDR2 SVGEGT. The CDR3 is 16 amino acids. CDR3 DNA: TGTGCCAGCAGTTTTAAGGGACAGACTAACACCGGGGAGCTGTTTTTT. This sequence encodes CASSFKGQTNTGELFF.

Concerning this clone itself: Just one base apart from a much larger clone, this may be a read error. The CDR3 protein is CASSLATGGQLQHF. The CDR3 coding sequence is TGTGCCAGCAGCTTAGCGACAGGGGGACAGCTCCAGCATTTT. The rearrangement joins TRBV7-9 to TRBJ1-5, with 9 bases lining up with TRBD1. CDR1 and CDR2 from the germline V gene are SEHNR and FQNEAQ (reference sequence). There are 14 residues in the CDR3. Using reference TRBV7-9 and TRBJ1-5 for the parts outside the CDR3, the full variable domain is DTGVSQNPRHKITKRGQNVTFRCDPISEHNRLYWYRQTLGQGPEFLTYFQNEAQLEKSRLLSDRFSAERPKGSFSTLEIQRTEQGDSAMYLCASSLATGGQLQHFGDGTRLSIL.

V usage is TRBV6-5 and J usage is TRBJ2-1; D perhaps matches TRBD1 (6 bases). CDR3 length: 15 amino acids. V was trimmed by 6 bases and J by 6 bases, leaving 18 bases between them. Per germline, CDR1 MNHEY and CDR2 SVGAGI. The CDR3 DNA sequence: TGTGCCAGCAGCGCTCCAGGGGAAGAGAGCAATGAGCAGTTCTTC. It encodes CASSAPGEESNEQFF.

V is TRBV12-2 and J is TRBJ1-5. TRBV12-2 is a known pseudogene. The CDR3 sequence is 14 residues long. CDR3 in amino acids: CASRLWGASGPQHF. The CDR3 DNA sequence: TGTGCAAGTCGCTTATGGGGAGCCTCGGGGCCCCAGCATTTT.

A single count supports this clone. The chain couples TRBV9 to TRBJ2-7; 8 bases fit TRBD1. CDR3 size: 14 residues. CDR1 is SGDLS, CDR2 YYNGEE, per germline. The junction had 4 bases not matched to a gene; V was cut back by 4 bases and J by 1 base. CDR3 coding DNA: TGTGCCAGCAGCCCCTGGACAGGGTCCTACGAGCAGTACTTC. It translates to CASSPWTGSYEQYF.

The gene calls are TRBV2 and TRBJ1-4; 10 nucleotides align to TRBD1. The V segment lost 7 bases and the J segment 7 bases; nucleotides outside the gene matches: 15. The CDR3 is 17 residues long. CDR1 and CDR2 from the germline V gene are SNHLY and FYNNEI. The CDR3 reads CASTRTGTGVGGEKLFF. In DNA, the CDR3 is TGTGCCAGCACCCGGACCGGGACAGGGGTGGGAGGTGAAAAACTGTTTTTT.

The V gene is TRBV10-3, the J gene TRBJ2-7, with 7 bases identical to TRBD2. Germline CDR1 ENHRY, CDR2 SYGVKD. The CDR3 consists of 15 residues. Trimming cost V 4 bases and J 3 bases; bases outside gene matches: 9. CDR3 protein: CAISALAGDFYEQYF. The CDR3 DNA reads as TGTGCCATCAGTGCCCTGGCGGGGGACTTCTACGAGCAGTACTTC.

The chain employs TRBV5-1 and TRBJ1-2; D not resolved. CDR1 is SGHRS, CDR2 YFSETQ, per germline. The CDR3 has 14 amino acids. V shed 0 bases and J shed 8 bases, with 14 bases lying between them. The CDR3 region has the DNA TGCGCCAGCAGCTTGGGTCCAGCCACCAGGGGCTACACCTTC. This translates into CASSLGPATRGYTF.

The CDR3 sequence is CAISVLPTNYGYTF. The CDR3, as DNA: TGTGCCATCAGTGTACTGCCGACTAACTATGGCTACACCTTC. The rearrangement joins TRBV10-3 to TRBJ1-2; D remains ambiguous. Germline V lookup: CDR1 ENHRY, CDR2 SYGVKD. There are 14 residues in the CDR3. The germline V and J ends were trimmed by 4 bases and 0 bases, with 9 bases remaining between them.

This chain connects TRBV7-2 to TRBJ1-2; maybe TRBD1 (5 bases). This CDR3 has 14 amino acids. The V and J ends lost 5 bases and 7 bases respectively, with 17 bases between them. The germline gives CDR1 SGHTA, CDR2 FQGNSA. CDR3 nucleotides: TGTGCCAGCAGCCCCCCCAACAGGCAGGCTGGCTACACCTTC. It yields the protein CASSPPNRQAGYTF.

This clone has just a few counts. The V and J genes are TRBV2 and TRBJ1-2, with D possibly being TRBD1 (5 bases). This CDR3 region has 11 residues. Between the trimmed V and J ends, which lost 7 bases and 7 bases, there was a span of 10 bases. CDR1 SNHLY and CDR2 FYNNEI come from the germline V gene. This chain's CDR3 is CASKGFGGYTF. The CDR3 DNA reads TGTGCCAGCAAGGGGTTTGGTGGCTACACCTTC.

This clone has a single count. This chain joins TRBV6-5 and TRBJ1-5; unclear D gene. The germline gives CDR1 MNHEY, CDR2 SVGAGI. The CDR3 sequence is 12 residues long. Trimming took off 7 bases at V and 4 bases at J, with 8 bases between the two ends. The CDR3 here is CASNRPNQPQHF. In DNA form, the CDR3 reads TGTGCCAGCAACAGACCGAATCAGCCCCAGCATTTT.